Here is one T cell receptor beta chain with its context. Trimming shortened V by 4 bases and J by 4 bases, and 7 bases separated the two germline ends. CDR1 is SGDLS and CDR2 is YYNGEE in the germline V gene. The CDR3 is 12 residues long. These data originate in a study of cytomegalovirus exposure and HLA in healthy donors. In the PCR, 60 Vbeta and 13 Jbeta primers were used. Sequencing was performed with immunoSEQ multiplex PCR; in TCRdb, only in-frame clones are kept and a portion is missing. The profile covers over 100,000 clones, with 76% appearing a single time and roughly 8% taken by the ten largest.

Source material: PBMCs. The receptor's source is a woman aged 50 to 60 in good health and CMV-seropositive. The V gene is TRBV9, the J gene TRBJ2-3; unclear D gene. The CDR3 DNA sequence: TGTGCCAGCAGCCCCGGTTCAGATACGCAGTATTTT. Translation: CASSPGSDTQYF.